The subject of this entry is one T cell receptor beta chain. Its matching antigen is unknown. The germline V and J ends were trimmed by 3 bases and 1 base, with 15 bases remaining between them. Germline V gives CDR1 KGHSH, CDR2 LQKENI. This CDR3 region has 16 residues. TCRdb's table, derived via immunoSEQ multiplex PCR, lists solely in-frame clones and lacks some. The sample includes tens of thousands of clones, around 89% of them seen just once. This sample stems from a study of OX40 agonist ivuxolimab in advanced cancers. Study outcomes and limitations: Averaging showed that CD8+ T cells had more expanded clones than CD4+ did.

Baseline was the first blood sampling point, followed by cycle 4 day 1 and cycle 7 day 1. Here the sequenced sample was CD4+ or CD8+ T cells sorted from blood, taken in a trial of the OX40 agonist ivuxolimab. The chain recombines TRBV18 with TRBJ1-1; D remains unclear. The receptor was derived from an adult with an advanced solid tumor such as melanoma, head and neck, liver or kidney cancer. CDR3: CASSPSVLVRNTEAFF. The CDR3 nucleotides read TGTGCCAGCTCACCTTCAGTATTAGTAAGGAACACTGAAGCTTTCTTT.